This T cell receptor (beta chain) is drawn from a study of T-cell reconstitution after alpha-beta-depleted transplantation in children. Construction of the TCRbeta library involved unique molecular identifiers. One entry per CDR3 protein results from TCRdb running MiXCR on the PCR reads. The data hold roughly 500,000 distinct CDR3 sequences, with roughly 33% observed a single time. Germline loops: CDR1 SGHNT, CDR2 YENEEA. The CDR3 sequence is 15 residues long. V was clipped by 6 bases and J by 2 bases; unmatched bases: 6. This clonotype was detected only a few times. The chain is built from TRBV11-3 and TRBJ2-1; 8 nucleotides align to TRBD2. This sequence was found in a human donor who donated a stem cell graft to a child with aplastic anemia. The input for sequencing was PBMCs from the stem cell graft donor, taken from the stem cell graft. The CDR3 reads CASSTSGGAYNEQFF. The CDR3 region has the DNA TGTGCCAGCAGTACCAGCGGGGGCGCCTACAATGAGCAGTTCTTC. Using reference TRBV11-3 and TRBJ2-1 for the parts outside the CDR3, the full variable domain is EAGVVQSPRYKIIEKKQPVAFWCNPISGHNTLYWYLQNLGQGPELLIRYENEEAVDDSQLPKDRFSAERLKGVDSTLKIQPAELGDSAVYLCASSTSGGAYNEQFFGPGTRLTVL.